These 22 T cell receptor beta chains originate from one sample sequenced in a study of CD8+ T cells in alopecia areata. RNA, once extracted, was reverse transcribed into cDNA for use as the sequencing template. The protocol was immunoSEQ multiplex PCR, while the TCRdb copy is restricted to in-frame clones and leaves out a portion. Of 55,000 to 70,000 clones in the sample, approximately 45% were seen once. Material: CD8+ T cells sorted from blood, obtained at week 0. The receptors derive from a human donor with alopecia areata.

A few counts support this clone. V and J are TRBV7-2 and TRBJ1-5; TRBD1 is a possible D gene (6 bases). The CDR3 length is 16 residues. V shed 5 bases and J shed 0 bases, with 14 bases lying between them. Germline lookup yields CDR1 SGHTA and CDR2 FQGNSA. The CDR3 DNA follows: TGTGCCAGCAGCAGGGGGGCGCCGGGTAGCAATCAGCCCCAGCATTTT. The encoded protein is CASSRGAPGSNQPQHF.

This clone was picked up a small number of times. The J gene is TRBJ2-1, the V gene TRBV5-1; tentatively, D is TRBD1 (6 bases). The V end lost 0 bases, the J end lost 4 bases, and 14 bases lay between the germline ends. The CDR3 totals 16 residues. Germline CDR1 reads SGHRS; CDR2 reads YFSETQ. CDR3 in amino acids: CASSLDAGQIYNEQFF. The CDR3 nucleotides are TGCGCCAGCAGCTTGGACGCCGGACAGATATACAATGAGCAGTTCTTC.

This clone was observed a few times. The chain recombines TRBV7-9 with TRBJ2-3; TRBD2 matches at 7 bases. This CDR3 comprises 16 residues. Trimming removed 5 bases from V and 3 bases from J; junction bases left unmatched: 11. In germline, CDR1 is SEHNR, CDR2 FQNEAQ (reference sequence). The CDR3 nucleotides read TGTGCCAGCAGCGACGCGGGGGATGGTGGTACAGATACGCAGTATTTT. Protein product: CASSDAGDGGTDTQYF.

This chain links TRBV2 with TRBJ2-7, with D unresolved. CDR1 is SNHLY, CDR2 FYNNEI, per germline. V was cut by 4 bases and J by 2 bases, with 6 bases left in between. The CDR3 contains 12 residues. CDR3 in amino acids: CASSGLAYEQYF. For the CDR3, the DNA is TGTGCCAGCAGTGGTCTAGCCTACGAGCAGTACTTC.

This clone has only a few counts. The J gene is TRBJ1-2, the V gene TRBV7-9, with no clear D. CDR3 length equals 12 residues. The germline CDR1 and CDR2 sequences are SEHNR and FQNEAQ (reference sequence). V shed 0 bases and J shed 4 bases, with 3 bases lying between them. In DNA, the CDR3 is TGTGCCAGCAGCTTAGCGGCCTATGGCTACACCTTC. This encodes CASSLAAYGYTF.

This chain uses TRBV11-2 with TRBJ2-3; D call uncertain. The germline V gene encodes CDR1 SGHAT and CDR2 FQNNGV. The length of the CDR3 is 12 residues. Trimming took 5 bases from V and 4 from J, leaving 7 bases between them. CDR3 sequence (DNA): TGTGCCAGCAGCCCACAATCAGATACGCAGTATTTT. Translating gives CASSPQSDTQYF.

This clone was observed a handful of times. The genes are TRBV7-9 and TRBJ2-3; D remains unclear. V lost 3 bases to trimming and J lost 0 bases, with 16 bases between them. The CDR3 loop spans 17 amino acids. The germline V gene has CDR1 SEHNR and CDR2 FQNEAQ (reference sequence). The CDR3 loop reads CASSFIIGLGSTDTQYF. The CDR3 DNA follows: TGTGCCAGCAGCTTCATTATTGGGCTAGGGAGCACAGATACGCAGTATTTT.

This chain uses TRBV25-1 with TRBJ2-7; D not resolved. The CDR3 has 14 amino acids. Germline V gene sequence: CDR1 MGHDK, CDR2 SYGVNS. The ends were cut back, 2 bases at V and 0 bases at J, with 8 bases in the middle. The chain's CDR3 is CASSERYGSYEQYF. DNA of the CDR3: TGTGCCAGCAGTGAACGCTACGGCTCCTACGAGCAGTACTTC.

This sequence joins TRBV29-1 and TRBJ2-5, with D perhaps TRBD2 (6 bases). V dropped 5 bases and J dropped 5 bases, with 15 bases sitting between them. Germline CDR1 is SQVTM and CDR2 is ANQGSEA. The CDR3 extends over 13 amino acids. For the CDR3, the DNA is TGCAGCGTTAATGGACTACACGGGGAGACCCAGTACTTC. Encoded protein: CSVNGLHGETQYF.

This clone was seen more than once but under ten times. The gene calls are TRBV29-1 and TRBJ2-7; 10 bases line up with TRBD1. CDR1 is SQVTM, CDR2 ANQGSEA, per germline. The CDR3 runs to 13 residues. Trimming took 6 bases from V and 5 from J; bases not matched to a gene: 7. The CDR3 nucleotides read TGCAGCGTCCTTGACAGGGGGCTTGACGAGCAGTACTTC. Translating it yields CSVLDRGLDEQYF.

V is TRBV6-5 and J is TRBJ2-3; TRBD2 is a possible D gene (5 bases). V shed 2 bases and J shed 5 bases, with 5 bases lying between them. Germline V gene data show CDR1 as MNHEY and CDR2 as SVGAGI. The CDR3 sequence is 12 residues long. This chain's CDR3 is CASSYGRDTQYF. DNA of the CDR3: TGTGCCAGCAGTTACGGGAGAGATACGCAGTATTTT.

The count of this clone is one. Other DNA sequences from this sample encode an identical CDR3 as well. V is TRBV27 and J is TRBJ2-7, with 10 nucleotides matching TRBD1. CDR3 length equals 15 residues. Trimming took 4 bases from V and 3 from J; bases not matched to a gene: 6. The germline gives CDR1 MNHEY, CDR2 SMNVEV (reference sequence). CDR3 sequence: CASSYPGQGIYEQYF. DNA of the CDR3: TGTGCCAGCAGTTATCCGGGACAGGGGATCTACGAGCAGTACTTC.

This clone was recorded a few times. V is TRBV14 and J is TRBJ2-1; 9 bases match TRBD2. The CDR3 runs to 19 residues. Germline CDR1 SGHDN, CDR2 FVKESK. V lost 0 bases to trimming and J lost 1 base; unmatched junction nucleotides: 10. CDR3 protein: CASSQDKAAGGRSYNEQFF. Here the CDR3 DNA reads TGTGCCAGCAGCCAAGATAAAGCGGCGGGAGGGCGATCCTACAATGAGCAGTTCTTC.

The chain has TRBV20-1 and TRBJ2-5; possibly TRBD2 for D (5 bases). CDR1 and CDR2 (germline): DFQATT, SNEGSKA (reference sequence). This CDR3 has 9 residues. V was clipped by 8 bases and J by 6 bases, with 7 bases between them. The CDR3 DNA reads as TGCAGTACGGGAAAGACCCAGTACTTC. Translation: CSTGKTQYF.

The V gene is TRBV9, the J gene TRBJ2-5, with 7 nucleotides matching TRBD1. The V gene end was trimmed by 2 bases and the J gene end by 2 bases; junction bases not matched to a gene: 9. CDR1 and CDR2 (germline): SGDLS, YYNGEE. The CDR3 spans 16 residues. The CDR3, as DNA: TGTGCCAGCAGCGTCAAGACAGGGTCGGGACAAGAGACCCAGTACTTC. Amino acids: CASSVKTGSGQETQYF.

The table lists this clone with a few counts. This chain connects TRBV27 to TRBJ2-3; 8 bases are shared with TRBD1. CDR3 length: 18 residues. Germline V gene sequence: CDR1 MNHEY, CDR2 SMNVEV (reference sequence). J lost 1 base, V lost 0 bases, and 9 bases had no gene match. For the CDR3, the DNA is TGTGCCAGCAGTTTATCTAGTGCGACAGGGGATCGCACAGATACGCAGTATTTT. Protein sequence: CASSLSSATGDRTDTQYF.

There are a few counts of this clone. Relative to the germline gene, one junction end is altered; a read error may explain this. CDR3 region: CASSPRGYEEKLFF. In nucleotides, the CDR3 is TGCGCCAGCAGCCCCCGGGGTTACGAGGAAAAACTGTTTTTT. This sequence joins TRBV5-5 and TRBJ1-4; D gene ambiguous. CDR1 and CDR2 (germline): SGHKS, YYEKEE (reference sequence). This CDR3 comprises 14 residues.

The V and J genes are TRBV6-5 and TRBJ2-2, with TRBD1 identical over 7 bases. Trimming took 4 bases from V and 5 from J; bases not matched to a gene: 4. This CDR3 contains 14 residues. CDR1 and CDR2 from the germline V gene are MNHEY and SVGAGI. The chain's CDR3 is CASSWDRLTGELFF. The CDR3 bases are TGTGCCAGCAGTTGGGACAGACTTACCGGGGAGCTGTTTTTT.

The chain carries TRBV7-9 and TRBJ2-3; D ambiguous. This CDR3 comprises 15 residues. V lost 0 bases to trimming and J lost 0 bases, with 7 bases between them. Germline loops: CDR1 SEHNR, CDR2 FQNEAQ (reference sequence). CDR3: CASSLADQSTDTQYF. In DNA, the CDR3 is TGTGCCAGCAGCTTAGCGGACCAGAGCACAGATACGCAGTATTTT.

In DNA, the CDR3 is TGTGCCAGCAGCCAAGATTCGACTAGTCCCTCCTACGAGCAGTACTTC. It encodes CASSQDSTSPSYEQYF. This chain joins TRBV5-8 and TRBJ2-7, with a weak D call TRBD2 (6 bases). The CDR3 runs 16 residues. Trimming stripped 4 bases from V and 0 bases from J, with 17 bases between. Germline V gene lookup returns CDR1 SGHTS and CDR2 YDEGEE.

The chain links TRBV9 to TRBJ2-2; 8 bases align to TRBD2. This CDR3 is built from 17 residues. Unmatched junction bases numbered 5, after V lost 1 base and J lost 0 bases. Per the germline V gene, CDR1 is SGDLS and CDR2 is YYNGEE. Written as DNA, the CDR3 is TGTGCCAGCAGCGTACCCCGGGAGGGGTCGAACACCGGGGAGCTGTTTTTT. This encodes CASSVPREGSNTGELFF.

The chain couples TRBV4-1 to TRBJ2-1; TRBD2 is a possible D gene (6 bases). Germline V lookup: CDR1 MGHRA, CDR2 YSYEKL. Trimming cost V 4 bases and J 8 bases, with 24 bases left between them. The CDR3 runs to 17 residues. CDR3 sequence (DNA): TGCGCCAGCAGCCGCACCACTCGGAGGGCCCTCGGCGATGAGCAGTTCTTC. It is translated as CASSRTTRRALGDEQFF.